This record concerns one T cell receptor (beta chain) sequence. These data are taken from a study of blood T cells in healthy people across ages. PCR was performed a second time for about 6 to 11 cycles using a sample-barcoded 5' primer and a J-beta primer mix. TCRdb re-called the 5' RACE reads through MiXCR, storing one row per CDR3 protein. Among approximately 800,000 distinct CDR3 sequences listed, roughly 25% were seen once. This sample was also put to use in a study of T cells of mothers and their children. That paper states: The second PCR's M1S primer added sample barcodes and 2-4 random nucleotides. The study obtained over 9.5 million TCR beta CDR3 reads per mother and some 3 million per child. Relative to unrelated pairs, biologically related mother-child dyads exhibited marginally greater, non-significant overlap.

The receptor was derived from a boy between 5 and 17 years old in good health. The sample taken for sequencing was blood.

The CDR3 bases are TGTGCCAGCAGTGAAGCGCAGGTTTACTACGAGCAGTACTTC. Translating gives CASSEAQVYYEQYF. This chain connects TRBV6-1 to TRBJ2-7; no clear D. The germline V gene has CDR1 MNHNS and CDR2 SASEGT. The ends were cut back, 0 bases at V and 3 bases at J, with 9 bases in the middle. There are 14 residues in the CDR3.